These T cell receptor beta chains were read from a single sample in a study of shared clonotypes between healthy human individuals. Profiling relied on immunoSEQ multiplex PCR, and the TCRdb table lists in-frame clones only, not all of them. The profile covers over 2 million clones, with 90% to 95% appearing a single time and 0.13% taken by the ten largest. The material sequenced was naive CD4+ T cells sorted from blood. Source of these receptors: a young man in good health. Both conserved end residues are part of each CDR3. Fields, in order: V gene, D gene, clone size, J gene, CDR3 protein, CDR3 DNA. A D gene is named only where the DNA matches it firmly. Some rows have no size entry. The others give once, few or many, or a class for an expanded clone.

V: TRBV5-4
D: .
size: .
J: TRBJ1-6
CDR3: CASSLFDSPLHF
DNA: TGTGCCAGCAGCTTGTTTGATTCACCCCTCCACTTT

V: TRBV19
D: .
size: .
J: TRBJ1-5
CDR3: CASHTGAGAENQPQHF
DNA: TGTGCCAGCCACACCGGGGCGGGAGCTGAGAATCAGCCCCAGCATTTT

V: TRBV19
D: .
size: few
J: TRBJ1-5
CDR3: CASSIDRWGNQPQHF
DNA: TGTGCCAGTAGTATCGACCGGTGGGGCAATCAGCCCCAGCATTTT

V: TRBV5-1
D: .
size: .
J: TRBJ2-3
CDR3: CASSVSPTDTQYF
DNA: TGCGCCAGCAGCGTATCCCCCACAGATACGCAGTATTTT

V: TRBV11-2
D: TRBD1
size: .
J: TRBJ2-7
CDR3: CASSTGTGFYEQYF
DNA: TGTGCCAGCAGTACCGGGACAGGGTTCTACGAGCAGTACTTC

V: TRBV6-6
D: .
size: .
J: TRBJ2-1
CDR3: CASSYSDSWFYNEQFF
DNA: TGTGCCAGCAGTTACTCGGATAGTTGGTTCTACAATGAGCAGTTCTTC

V: TRBV5-1
D: .
size: .
J: TRBJ1-1
CDR3: CASSLSLEAGTEAFF
DNA: TGCGCCAGCAGCTTAAGTTTGGAGGCGGGAACTGAAGCTTTCTTT

V: TRBV7-2
D: TRBD2
size: .
J: TRBJ2-4
CDR3: CASSFGAGARINIQYF
DNA: TGTGCCAGCAGCTTTGGAGCGGGGGCCCGCATAAACATTCAGTACTTC

V: TRBV2
D: .
size: .
J: TRBJ2-5
CDR3: CASSDLKTQYF
DNA: TGTGCCAGCAGTGATCTCAAGACCCAGTACTTC

V: TRBV18
D: .
size: .
J: TRBJ1-5
CDR3: CASSPGTAGSNQPQHF
DNA: TGTGCCAGCTCACCCGGGACTGCCGGGAGCAATCAGCCCCAGCATTTT

V: TRBV6-5
D: .
size: .
J: TRBJ1-2
CDR3: CASTNPPNYGYTF
DNA: TGTGCCAGCACCAATCCCCCGAACTATGGCTACACCTTC

V: TRBV2
D: .
size: .
J: TRBJ2-7
CDR3: CASKRGSDYEQYF
DNA: TGTGCCAGCAAGAGGGGATCGGACTACGAGCAGTACTTC

V: TRBV25-1
D: .
size: once
J: TRBJ2-2
CDR3: CASVGTITGELFF
DNA: TGTGCCAGCGTCGGGACCATCACCGGGGAGCTGTTTTTC

V: TRBV28
D: .
size: .
J: TRBJ1-6
CDR3: CASSLGPPSTFSHSPLHF
DNA: TGTGCCAGCAGCCTAGGCCCCCCAAGCACCTTCAGTCATTCACCCCTCCACTTT

V: TRBV2
D: .
size: few
J: TRBJ2-5
CDR3: CASSPDTREETQYF
DNA: TGTGCCAGCAGTCCGGACACTAGAGAAGAGACCCAGTACTTC

V: TRBV5-1
D: .
size: .
J: TRBJ2-5
CDR3: CASSLGPTQETQYF
DNA: TGCGCCAGCAGCTTGGGGCCCACACAAGAGACCCAGTACTTC